This entry features one TCR beta chain sequence. Here immunoSEQ multiplex PCR was the method, and the copy in TCRdb shows in-frame clones only, minus some. The sample holds some 91,000 clones; around four fifths are singletons and the top ten take more than 9.5%. These data belong to a study of blood T cell repertoires in COVID-19. Study as a whole: PBMCs, B-cell-depleted T cells, or T cells provided the cDNA or gDNA that made up the material.

Trimming removed 6 bases from V and 0 bases from J, with 8 bases in between. This CDR3 region has 12 residues. Germline CDR1 is SQVTM and CDR2 is ANQGSEA. The sequencing input was peripheral blood. The TCR was taken from a human donor in a cohort sampled during active COVID-19. The rearrangement joins TRBV29-1 to TRBJ1-2, with unresolved D. Here the CDR3 DNA reads TGCAGCGTCGGAGGCACTAACTATGGCTACACCTTC. Amino acid sequence: CSVGGTNYGYTF.